The rows below give T cell receptor beta chains drawn from one sample of a study of Ad26.COV2.S vaccination and SARS-CoV-2 variants. Produced via immunoSEQ multiplex PCR; TCRdb's table is partial and in-frame only. The repertoire includes over 400,000 clones, 89% of them detected once, and over 2.5% sits in the top ten. This sample comprised peripheral blood, obtained in a trial of Ad26.COV2.S vaccine versus placebo. The receptors were gathered from a person aged 18-65 years who received the Ad26.COV2.S COVID-19 vaccine or a placebo. The CDR3 runs from the conserved cysteine through the conserved F or W. Each record gives: CDR3 protein, CDR3 DNA, clone size, V gene, D gene, J gene. A D gene is named only where the DNA matches it firmly. Clone size is not always given. Where it is, it says once, few, many or a class for expanded clones.

CDR3aa: CATSEVAGGAYNEQFF
CDR3nt: TGTGCCACCAGTGAGGTAGCGGGGGGCGCCTACAATGAGCAGTTCTTC
abundance: .
v_gene: TRBV24-1
d_gene: TRBD2
j_gene: TRBJ2-1

CDR3aa: CASSHGTGVPRHF
CDR3nt: TGTGCCAGCAGCCACGGGACAGGGGTCCCTCGGCATTTT
abundance: .
v_gene: TRBV7-9
d_gene: TRBD1
j_gene: TRBJ1-5

CDR3aa: CASSEGTETEAFF
CDR3nt: TGCGCCAGCAGCGAGGGGACAGAGACTGAAGCTTTCTTT
abundance: .
v_gene: TRBV5-1
d_gene: TRBD1
j_gene: TRBJ1-1

CDR3aa: CASSYDRSNTEAFF
CDR3nt: TGTGCCAGCAGTTACGACAGGAGCAACACTGAAGCTTTCTTT
abundance: .
v_gene: TRBV6-5
d_gene: .
j_gene: TRBJ1-1

CDR3aa: CASSSARDRGWYGYTF
CDR3nt: TGTGCCAGCAGTTCCGCCCGGGACAGGGGATGGTATGGCTACACCTTC
abundance: .
v_gene: TRBV27
d_gene: TRBD1
j_gene: TRBJ1-2

CDR3aa: CASSVGGLGPLHF
CDR3nt: TGTGCCAGCAGTGTAGGGGGGCTTGGACCCCTCCACTTT
abundance: .
v_gene: TRBV2
d_gene: .
j_gene: TRBJ1-6

CDR3aa: CASSDQAGGPGGTDTQYF
CDR3nt: TGCGCCAGCAGCGACCAAGCGGGAGGGCCAGGGGGCACAGATACGCAGTATTTT
abundance: .
v_gene: TRBV5-1
d_gene: TRBD2
j_gene: TRBJ2-3

CDR3aa: CATSATKYGQSAPSGPRETQYF
CDR3nt: TGTGCCACCAGCGCCACCAAATATGGACAGTCGGCACCCTCAGGGCCGAGGGAGACCCAGTACTTC
abundance: few
v_gene: TRBV15
d_gene: .
j_gene: TRBJ2-5

CDR3aa: CASNLNGVPHQEQFF
CDR3nt: TGTGCCAGCAATCTAAATGGAGTCCCCCACCAGGAGCAGTTCTTC
abundance: .
v_gene: TRBV3-1/TRBV3-2
d_gene: .
j_gene: TRBJ2-1

CDR3aa: CASSLTGSGNTIYF
CDR3nt: TGTGCCAGCAGCCTTACGGGTTCTGGAAACACCATATATTTT
abundance: .
v_gene: TRBV7-2
d_gene: .
j_gene: TRBJ1-3

CDR3aa: CASSLLASYNEQFF
CDR3nt: TGTGCCAGCAGTTTACTAGCGTCCTACAATGAGCAGTTCTTC
abundance: .
v_gene: TRBV9
d_gene: TRBD2
j_gene: TRBJ2-1

CDR3aa: CATSRVGTGAGNTIYF
CDR3nt: TGTGCCACCAGCAGAGTAGGGACAGGGGCCGGAAACACCATATATTTT
abundance: .
v_gene: TRBV15
d_gene: TRBD1
j_gene: TRBJ1-3

CDR3aa: CASSQEHYRAGETQYF
CDR3nt: TGCGCCAGCAGCCAGGAACACTACAGGGCAGGAGAGACCCAGTACTTC
abundance: .
v_gene: TRBV4-3
d_gene: .
j_gene: TRBJ2-5

CDR3aa: CASSPFSTDTQYF
CDR3nt: TGTGCCAGTAGTCCCTTTAGCACAGATACGCAGTATTTT
abundance: .
v_gene: TRBV19
d_gene: .
j_gene: TRBJ2-3

CDR3aa: CASSFGRNTGELFF
CDR3nt: TGTGCCAGCAGCTTCGGCCGCAACACCGGGGAGCTGTTTTTT
abundance: .
v_gene: TRBV5-6
d_gene: .
j_gene: TRBJ2-2

CDR3aa: CASRHSSGQGPYGYTF
CDR3nt: TGTGCCAGCAGACATTCCTCGGGACAGGGTCCCTATGGCTACACCTTC
abundance: .
v_gene: TRBV5-4
d_gene: TRBD1
j_gene: TRBJ1-2

CDR3aa: CASSQGNFGVVEQFF
CDR3nt: TGTGCCAGCAGCCAAGGAAACTTTGGGGTTGTTGAGCAGTTCTTC
abundance: .
v_gene: TRBV3-1/TRBV3-2
d_gene: .
j_gene: TRBJ2-1

CDR3aa: CASSPGQGRNTEAFF
CDR3nt: TGTGCCAGCTCACCAGGGCAGGGGCGAAACACTGAAGCTTTCTTT
abundance: .
v_gene: TRBV18
d_gene: .
j_gene: TRBJ1-1

CDR3aa: CASSRRGSYSYEQYF
CDR3nt: TGTGCCAGTAGTAGGAGGGGGTCGTACTCCTACGAGCAGTACTTC
abundance: .
v_gene: TRBV19
d_gene: .
j_gene: TRBJ2-7

CDR3aa: CSAKQGAIGYTF
CDR3nt: TGCAGCGCCAAACAGGGGGCGATAGGCTACACCTTC
abundance: .
v_gene: TRBV29-1
d_gene: TRBD1
j_gene: TRBJ1-2

CDR3aa: CASSLGRDRDTEAFF
CDR3nt: TGTGCCAGCAGCTTGGGAAGAGACAGGGACACTGAAGCTTTCTTT
abundance: .
v_gene: TRBV7-2
d_gene: TRBD1
j_gene: TRBJ1-1

CDR3aa: CASSFGTHNEKLFF
CDR3nt: TGTGCCAGCAGCTTCGGGACACACAATGAAAAACTGTTTTTT
abundance: .
v_gene: TRBV5-6
d_gene: .
j_gene: TRBJ1-4

CDR3aa: CASSQSTSGRDTQYF
CDR3nt: TGCGCCAGCAGTCAATCGACTAGCGGGAGGGATACGCAGTATTTT
abundance: few
v_gene: TRBV23-1
d_gene: TRBD2
j_gene: TRBJ2-3

CDR3aa: CASSVLGAGTGELFF
CDR3nt: TGCGCCAGCAGCGTCCTCGGGGCGGGCACCGGGGAGCTGTTTTTT
abundance: .
v_gene: TRBV4-3
d_gene: .
j_gene: TRBJ2-2

CDR3aa: CASSPLLTSGELEQFF
CDR3nt: TGTGCCAGCTCACCACTCTTAACTAGCGGGGAGTTGGAGCAGTTCTTC
abundance: .
v_gene: TRBV18
d_gene: TRBD2
j_gene: TRBJ2-1

CDR3aa: CAWSGLVGGTQYF
CDR3nt: TGTGCCTGGAGTGGACTAGTAGGTGGGACCCAGTACTTC
abundance: .
v_gene: TRBV30
d_gene: .
j_gene: TRBJ2-5

CDR3aa: CASSSLKSGDEKLFF
CDR3nt: TGTGCCAGCAGCTCCCTCAAGTCAGGGGACGAAAAACTGTTTTTT
abundance: once
v_gene: TRBV5-6
d_gene: .
j_gene: TRBJ1-4

CDR3aa: CASSQAQLNYNSPLHF
CDR3nt: TGCGCCAGCAGCCAAGCGCAGCTCAACTATAATTCACCCCTCCACTTT
abundance: .
v_gene: TRBV4-1
d_gene: .
j_gene: TRBJ1-6